Listed below are T cell receptor beta chains from one sample, sequenced in a study of response to subunit inactivated influenza vaccine. Using its own MiXCR run on the RT-PCR reads, TCRdb lists one record per CDR3 protein. Among 590,000 or so distinct CDR3 sequences listed, roughly 15% were seen once. The sample in question was PBMCs from blood, obtained roughly 15 days before vaccination. The receptors here all came from a man between 45 and 60 years old who received an inactivated influenza vaccine. Each CDR3 is given with its conserved first and last residue. Fields, in order: V gene, J gene, clone size, D gene, CDR3 protein, CDR3 DNA. D genes are given only for firm matches. Where a row states a size, it is once, few, many or the class of an expanded clone; other rows omit it.

V gene: TRBV9; J gene: TRBJ2-5; clone size: few; D gene: TRBD2; CDR3 protein: CASSLWGGTLETQYF; CDR3 DNA: TGTGCCAGCAGCCTCTGGGGAGGGACTCTGGAGACCCAGTACTTC
V gene: TRBV2; J gene: TRBJ1-6; clone size: NA; D gene: NA; CDR3 protein: CASKDRSSYNSPLHF; CDR3 DNA: TGTGCCAGCAAGGACAGAAGCTCCTATAATTCACCCCTCCACTTT
V gene: TRBV30; J gene: TRBJ1-1; clone size: NA; D gene: NA; CDR3 protein: CARGRGTTEAFF; CDR3 DNA: TGTGCTCGGGGGCGAGGGACCACTGAAGCTTTCTTT
V gene: TRBV6-5; J gene: TRBJ1-2; clone size: NA; D gene: NA; CDR3 protein: CASSYSGSNYGYTF; CDR3 DNA: TGTGCCAGCAGTTACTCTGGCAGTAACTATGGCTACACCTTC
V gene: TRBV7-2; J gene: TRBJ2-1; clone size: once; D gene: NA; CDR3 protein: CASSLSGGIGNNEQFF; CDR3 DNA: TGTGCCAGCAGCTTAAGTGGGGGAATTGGCAATAATGAGCAGTTCTTC
V gene: TRBV3-1; J gene: TRBJ1-6; clone size: many; D gene: TRBD1; CDR3 protein: CASRGQGVFPLHF; CDR3 DNA: TGTGCCAGCAGGGGACAGGGTGTTTTTCCCCTCCACTTT
V gene: TRBV6-1; J gene: TRBJ1-6; clone size: NA; D gene: NA; CDR3 protein: CASSHGGEGSPLHF; CDR3 DNA: TGTGCCAGCAGTCATGGGGGCGAGGGTTCACCCCTCCACTTT
V gene: TRBV20-1; J gene: TRBJ2-1; clone size: few; D gene: TRBD2; CDR3 protein: CSARNTRLAGSFEQFF; CDR3 DNA: TGCAGTGCTAGAAACACTAGACTAGCGGGAAGCTTTGAGCAGTTCTTC
V gene: TRBV7-2; J gene: TRBJ1-1; clone size: few; D gene: NA; CDR3 protein: CASSPVLALNTEAFF; CDR3 DNA: TGTGCCAGCAGCCCGGTCCTTGCCTTGAACACTGAAGCTTTCTTT
V gene: TRBV20-1; J gene: TRBJ2-7; clone size: few; D gene: TRBD2; CDR3 protein: CSARGNSGSSEQYF; CDR3 DNA: TGCAGTGCTAGAGGGAATAGCGGGAGCTCCGAGCAGTACTTC
V gene: TRBV10-3; J gene: TRBJ2-1; clone size: NA; D gene: NA; CDR3 protein: CAISGDNEQFF; CDR3 DNA: TGTGCCATCAGTGGCGACAATGAGCAGTTCTTC
V gene: TRBV20-1; J gene: TRBJ2-1; clone size: NA; D gene: NA; CDR3 protein: CSALKPGSGNEQFF; CDR3 DNA: TGCAGTGCTCTAAAACCGGGATCAGGCAATGAGCAGTTCTTC
V gene: TRBV12-3/TRBV12-4; J gene: TRBJ1-5; clone size: few; D gene: NA; CDR3 protein: CASSSTGEQNQPQHF; CDR3 DNA: TGTGCCAGCAGTTCAACCGGGGAGCAGAATCAGCCCCAGCATTTT
V gene: TRBV12-3/TRBV12-4; J gene: TRBJ1-6; clone size: NA; D gene: TRBD1; CDR3 protein: CASSLYRQGWNSPLHF; CDR3 DNA: TGTGCCAGCAGTTTATACCGACAGGGGTGGAATTCACCCCTCCACTTT
V gene: TRBV20-1; J gene: TRBJ2-5; clone size: NA; D gene: TRBD1; CDR3 protein: CSASLTGVEETQYF; CDR3 DNA: TGCAGTGCTAGTTTGACAGGGGTGGAAGAGACCCAGTACTTC
V gene: TRBV6-2/TRBV6-3; J gene: TRBJ2-3; clone size: NA; D gene: NA; CDR3 protein: CASRDSSSTDTQYF; CDR3 DNA: TGTGCCAGCAGGGACAGTTCTAGCACAGATACGCAGTATTTT
V gene: TRBV14; J gene: TRBJ1-2; clone size: NA; D gene: NA; CDR3 protein: CASQREGGGYTF; CDR3 DNA: TGTGCCAGCCAGAGGGAAGGCGGCGGCTACACCTTC
V gene: TRBV10-2; J gene: TRBJ2-3; clone size: NA; D gene: TRBD1; CDR3 protein: CASSPRTGEGTQYF; CDR3 DNA: TGCGCCAGCAGTCCCCGGACAGGGGAGGGTACGCAGTATTTT
V gene: TRBV21-1; J gene: TRBJ2-1; clone size: NA; D gene: NA; CDR3 protein: CASSNSYDNEQFF; CDR3 DNA: TGTGCCAGCAGCAATTCTTACGACAATGAGCAGTTCTTC
V gene: TRBV12-3/TRBV12-4; J gene: TRBJ2-3; clone size: NA; D gene: NA; CDR3 protein: CASSFGRVSTDTQYF; CDR3 DNA: TGTGCCAGCAGTTTTGGGCGGGTGAGCACAGATACGCAGTATTTT
V gene: TRBV6-1; J gene: TRBJ1-1; clone size: few; D gene: NA; CDR3 protein: CASSPLMGAVASTEAFF; CDR3 DNA: TGTGCCAGCAGCCCACTTATGGGAGCGGTAGCGTCAACTGAAGCTTTCTTT
V gene: TRBV5-1; J gene: TRBJ2-3; clone size: few; D gene: NA; CDR3 protein: CASSLVASGNTDTQYF; CDR3 DNA: TGCGCCAGCAGCTTGGTTGCTTCGGGCAACACAGATACGCAGTATTTT
V gene: TRBV6-6; J gene: TRBJ2-5; clone size: few; D gene: NA; CDR3 protein: CASSTVRQETQYF; CDR3 DNA: TGTGCCAGCAGTACCGTACGTCAAGAGACCCAGTACTTC
V gene: TRBV2; J gene: TRBJ2-4; clone size: NA; D gene: TRBD1; CDR3 protein: CASSGEGRGKHF; CDR3 DNA: TGTGCCAGCAGTGGGGAAGGCAGGGGGAAGCACTTC
V gene: TRBV5-1; J gene: TRBJ2-2; clone size: NA; D gene: NA; CDR3 protein: CASKQENTGELFF; CDR3 DNA: TGCGCCAGCAAACAGGAGAACACCGGGGAGCTGTTTTTT
V gene: TRBV10-2; J gene: TRBJ2-7; clone size: few; D gene: NA; CDR3 protein: CASSAQTRSEQYF; CDR3 DNA: TGCGCCAGCAGTGCACAGACTCGAAGCGAGCAGTACTTC
V gene: TRBV7-2; J gene: TRBJ2-1; clone size: few; D gene: NA; CDR3 protein: CASSNSVEQFF; CDR3 DNA: TGTGCCAGCAGCAATAGCGTTGAGCAGTTCTTC
V gene: TRBV15; J gene: TRBJ2-2; clone size: few; D gene: NA; CDR3 protein: CATSRERGELFF; CDR3 DNA: TGTGCCACCAGCAGAGAGAGAGGGGAGCTGTTTTTT
V gene: TRBV6-1; J gene: TRBJ2-3; clone size: few; D gene: TRBD2; CDR3 protein: CASSERKLAGGLRHTQYF; CDR3 DNA: TGTGCCAGCAGTGAAAGAAAACTAGCGGGGGGGCTGCGCCATACGCAGTATTTT
V gene: TRBV7-7; J gene: TRBJ2-4; clone size: few; D gene: NA; CDR3 protein: CASSLARGNIQYF; CDR3 DNA: TGTGCTAGCAGCTTAGCGCGGGGAAACATTCAGTACTTC
V gene: TRBV4-3; J gene: TRBJ2-2; clone size: few; D gene: NA; CDR3 protein: CASSQGVTGRLTGELFF; CDR3 DNA: TGCGCCAGCAGCCAAGGGGTGACAGGGAGGCTCACCGGGGAGCTGTTTTTT
V gene: TRBV15; J gene: TRBJ2-3; clone size: few; D gene: NA; CDR3 protein: CATSKGGLALVGDTQYF; CDR3 DNA: TGTGCCACCAGCAAGGGGGGTCTAGCGCTCGTAGGGGATACGCAGTATTTT
V gene: TRBV20-1; J gene: TRBJ2-7; clone size: NA; D gene: TRBD1; CDR3 protein: CSARASGQGGYEQYF; CDR3 DNA: TGCAGTGCTAGAGCCTCGGGACAGGGGGGATACGAGCAGTACTTC
V gene: TRBV28; J gene: TRBJ2-7; clone size: few; D gene: NA; CDR3 protein: CASTGTGPSYEQYF; CDR3 DNA: TGTGCCAGTACCGGGACGGGCCCCTCCTACGAGCAGTACTTC
V gene: TRBV12-3/TRBV12-4; J gene: TRBJ2-1; clone size: NA; D gene: TRBD1; CDR3 protein: CASRGTGAVVGSYNEQFF; CDR3 DNA: TGTGCCAGCAGGGGGACAGGGGCTGTGGTAGGCTCCTACAATGAGCAGTTCTTC
V gene: TRBV20-1; J gene: TRBJ1-6; clone size: few; D gene: NA; CDR3 protein: CSALIGSYNSPLHF; CDR3 DNA: TGCAGTGCTTTAATTGGCTCCTATAATTCACCCCTCCACTTT
V gene: TRBV29-1; J gene: TRBJ2-5; clone size: NA; D gene: NA; CDR3 protein: CSVEDLAYQETQYF; CDR3 DNA: TGCAGCGTTGAAGATCTCGCGTACCAAGAGACCCAGTACTTC
V gene: TRBV4-2; J gene: TRBJ2-2; clone size: few; D gene: NA; CDR3 protein: CASSQESYTGELFF; CDR3 DNA: TGTGCCAGCAGCCAAGAGTCCTACACCGGGGAGCTGTTTTTT
V gene: TRBV15; J gene: TRBJ2-7; clone size: NA; D gene: NA; CDR3 protein: CATSRTRSLMQYF; CDR3 DNA: TGTGCCACCAGCAGAACACGGTCGTTGATGCAGTACTTC
V gene: TRBV6-2/TRBV6-3; J gene: TRBJ1-1; clone size: NA; D gene: NA; CDR3 protein: CASSYTGTEAFF; CDR3 DNA: TGTGCCAGCAGTTATACGGGGACTGAAGCTTTCTTT
V gene: TRBV11-2; J gene: TRBJ2-1; clone size: NA; D gene: TRBD1; CDR3 protein: CASSFMDRSYNEQFF; CDR3 DNA: TGTGCCAGCAGCTTCATGGACAGGTCCTACAATGAGCAGTTCTTC